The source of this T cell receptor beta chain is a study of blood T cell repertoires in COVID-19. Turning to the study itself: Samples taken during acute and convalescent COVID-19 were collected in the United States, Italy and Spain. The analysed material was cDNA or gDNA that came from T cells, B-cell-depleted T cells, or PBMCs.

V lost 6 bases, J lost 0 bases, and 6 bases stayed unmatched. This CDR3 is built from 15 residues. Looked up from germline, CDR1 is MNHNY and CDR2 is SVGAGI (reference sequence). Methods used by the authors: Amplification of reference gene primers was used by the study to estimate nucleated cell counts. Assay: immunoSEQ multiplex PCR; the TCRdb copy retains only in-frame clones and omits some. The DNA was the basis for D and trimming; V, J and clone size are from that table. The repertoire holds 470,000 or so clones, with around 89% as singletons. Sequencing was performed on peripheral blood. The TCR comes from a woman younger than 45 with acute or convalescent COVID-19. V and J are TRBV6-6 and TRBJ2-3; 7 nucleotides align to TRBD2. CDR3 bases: TGTGCCAGCAGCCCAAGCGGGGACAGCACAGATACGCAGTATTTT. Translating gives CASSPSGDSTDTQYF.